This T cell receptor beta chain emerged from a study of T cells after yellow fever vaccination. Study observations and caveats: The study noted that FACS-sorted repertoires could contain abundant clonotypes contaminating from the bulk population. When the response was secondary, it was weaker but reached its peak faster, day 5 versus 15. Subsequent booster samples again held most clones from primary vaccination (under 98% CD4, approximately 86% CD8).

This clonotype was picked up a small number of times. The antigen is undetermined. This CDR3 is 14 amino acids long. From germline, CDR1 is MDHEN and CDR2 SYDVKM. Trimming removed 2 bases from V and 5 bases from J, with 13 bases in between. UMIs and a universal primer site were added when TCR cDNA was made by 5'RACE template switching. TCRdb used MiXCR to reprocess the 5' RACE reads, holding one entry per CDR3 protein. The sample contains approximately 550,000 distinct CDR3 sequences, roughly a fifth of which appear only once. The rearrangement joins TRBV28 to TRBJ2-7; no clear D. The specimen comprised PBMCs, sampled 15 days after the yellow fever booster vaccination. The receptor's source is a man aged 30 to 45 who received the YFV17D yellow fever vaccine. CDR3 loop: CASSLSPNSNEQYF. The DNA of the CDR3 is TGTGCCAGCAGTTTAAGCCCTAACTCGAACGAGCAGTACTTC.